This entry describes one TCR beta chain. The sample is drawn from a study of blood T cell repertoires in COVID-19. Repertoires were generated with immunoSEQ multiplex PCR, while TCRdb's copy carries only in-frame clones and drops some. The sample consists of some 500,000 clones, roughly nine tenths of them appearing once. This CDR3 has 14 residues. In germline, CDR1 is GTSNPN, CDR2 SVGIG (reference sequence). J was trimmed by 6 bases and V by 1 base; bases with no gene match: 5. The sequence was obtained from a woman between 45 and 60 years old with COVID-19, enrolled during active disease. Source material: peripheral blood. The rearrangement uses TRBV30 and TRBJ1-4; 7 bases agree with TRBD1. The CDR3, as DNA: TGTGCCTGGAGTGGTAGAGGGGGCCATGAAAAACTGTTTTTT. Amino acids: CAWSGRGGHEKLFF. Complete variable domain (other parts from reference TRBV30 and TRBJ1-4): SQTIHQWPATLVQPVGSPLSLECTVEGTSNPNLYWYRQAAGRGLQLLFYSVGIGQISSEVPQNLSASRPQDRQFILSSKKLLLSDSGFYLCAWSGRGGHEKLFFGSGTQLSVL.